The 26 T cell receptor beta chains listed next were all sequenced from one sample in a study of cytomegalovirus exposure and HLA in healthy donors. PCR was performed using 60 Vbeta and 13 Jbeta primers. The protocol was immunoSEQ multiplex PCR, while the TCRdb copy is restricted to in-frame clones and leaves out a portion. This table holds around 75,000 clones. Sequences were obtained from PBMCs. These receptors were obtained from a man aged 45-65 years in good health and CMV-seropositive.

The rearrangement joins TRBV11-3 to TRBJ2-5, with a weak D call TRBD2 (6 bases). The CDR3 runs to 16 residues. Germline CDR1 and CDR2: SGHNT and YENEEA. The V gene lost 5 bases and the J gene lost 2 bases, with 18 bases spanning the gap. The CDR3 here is CASSGRQLADQETQYF. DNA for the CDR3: TGTGCCAGCAGCGGGCGTCAATTAGCGGATCAAGAGACCCAGTACTTC.

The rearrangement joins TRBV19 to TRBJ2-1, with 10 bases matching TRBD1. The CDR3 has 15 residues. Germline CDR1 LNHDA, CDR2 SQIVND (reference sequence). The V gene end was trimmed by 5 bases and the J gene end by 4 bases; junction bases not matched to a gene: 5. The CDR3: CASSLGTGDYNEQFF. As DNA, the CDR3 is TGTGCCAGTAGTCTCGGGACAGGGGATTACAATGAGCAGTTCTTC.

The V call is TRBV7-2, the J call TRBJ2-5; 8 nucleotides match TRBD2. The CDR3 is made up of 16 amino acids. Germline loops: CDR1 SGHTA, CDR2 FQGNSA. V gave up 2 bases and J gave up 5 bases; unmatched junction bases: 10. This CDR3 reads CASSLSLSSGTETQYF. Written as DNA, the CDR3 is TGTGCCAGCAGCTTAAGTCTAAGTAGCGGGACGGAGACCCAGTACTTC. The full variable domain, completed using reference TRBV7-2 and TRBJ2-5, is GAGVSQSPSNKVTEKGKDVELRCDPISGHTALYWYRQSLGQGLEFLIYFQGNSAPDKSGLPSDRFSAERTGGSVSTLTIQRTQQEDSAVYLCASSLSLSSGTETQYFGPGTRLLVL.

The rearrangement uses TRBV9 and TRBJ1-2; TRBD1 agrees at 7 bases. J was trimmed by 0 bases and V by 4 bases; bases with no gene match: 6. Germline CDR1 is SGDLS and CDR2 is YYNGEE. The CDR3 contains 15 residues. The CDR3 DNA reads TGTGCCAGCAGCCCAGGGACAGCGACTAACTATGGCTACACCTTC. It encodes CASSPGTATNYGYTF.

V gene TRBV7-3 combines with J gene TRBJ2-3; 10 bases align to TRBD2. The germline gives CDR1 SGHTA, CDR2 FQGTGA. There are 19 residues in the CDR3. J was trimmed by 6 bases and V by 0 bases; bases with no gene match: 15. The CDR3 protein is CASSLTKSQRGGRPDTQYF. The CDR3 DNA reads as TGTGCCAGCAGCTTAACGAAATCACAGCGGGGGGGCCGACCCGATACGCAGTATTTT.

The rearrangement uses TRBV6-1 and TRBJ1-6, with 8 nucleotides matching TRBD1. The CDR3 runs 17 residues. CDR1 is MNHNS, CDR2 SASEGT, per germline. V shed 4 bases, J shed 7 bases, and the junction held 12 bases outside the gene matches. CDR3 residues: CASSGQGPELSNSPLHF. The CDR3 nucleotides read TGTGCCAGCAGTGGACAGGGGCCTGAGCTTTCAAATTCACCCCTCCACTTT.

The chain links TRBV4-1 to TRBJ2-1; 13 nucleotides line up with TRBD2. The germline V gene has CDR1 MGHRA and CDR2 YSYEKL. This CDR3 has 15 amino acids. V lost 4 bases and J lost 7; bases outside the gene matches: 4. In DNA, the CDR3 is TGCGCCAGCAGCCGTGGACTAGCGGGAGAGAATGAGCAGTTCTTC. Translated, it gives CASSRGLAGENEQFF.

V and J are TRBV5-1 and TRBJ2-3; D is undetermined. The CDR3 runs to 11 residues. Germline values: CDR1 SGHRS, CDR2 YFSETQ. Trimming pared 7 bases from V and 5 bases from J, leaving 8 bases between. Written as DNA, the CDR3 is TGCGCCAGCCAAGAACAAGATACGCAGTATTTT. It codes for CASQEQDTQYF.

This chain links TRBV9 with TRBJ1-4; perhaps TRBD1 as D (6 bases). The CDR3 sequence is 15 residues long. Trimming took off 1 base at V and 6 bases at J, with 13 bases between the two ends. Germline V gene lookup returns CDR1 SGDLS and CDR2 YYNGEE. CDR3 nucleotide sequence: TGTGCCAGCAGCGTAAGTCAGGGGCCTTATGAAAAACTGTTTTTT. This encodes CASSVSQGPYEKLFF. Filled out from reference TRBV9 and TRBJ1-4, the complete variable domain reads DSGVTQTPKHLITATGQRVTLRCSPRSGDLSVYWYQQSLDQGLQFLIQYYNGEERAKGNILERFSAQQFPDLHSELNLSSLELGDSALYFCASSVSQGPYEKLFFGSGTQLSVL.

The CDR3 region has the DNA TGTGCCAGCAGCGTAGGGGGGGGACAGGAAGAGACCCAGTACTTC. Translating it yields CASSVGGGQEETQYF. The rearrangement uses TRBV9 and TRBJ2-5; possibly TRBD1 for D (8 bases). V shed 0 bases and J shed 3 bases, with 12 bases lying between them. Germline-derived CDR1 and CDR2 are SGDLS and YYNGEE. The CDR3 covers 15 residues.

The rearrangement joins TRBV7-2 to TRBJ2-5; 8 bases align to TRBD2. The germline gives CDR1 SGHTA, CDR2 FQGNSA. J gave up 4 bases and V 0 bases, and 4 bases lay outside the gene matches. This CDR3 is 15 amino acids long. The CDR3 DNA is TGTGCCAGCAGCTTAGCCCGGGAGGGGGGAGAGACCCAGTACTTC. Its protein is CASSLAREGGETQYF.

In DNA, the CDR3 is TGTGCCAGCAGCTTGGTGGGACTGCGCTACACCTTC. Translating gives CASSLVGLRYTF. The chain recombines TRBV5-6 with TRBJ1-2, with D possibly TRBD1 on 5 matching bases. The CDR3 sequence is 12 residues long. Trimming removed 0 bases at V and 9 bases at J, with 9 bases between. Germline V CDR1 and CDR2: SGHDT, YYEEEE. Together with reference TRBV5-6 and TRBJ1-2, the CDR3 gives the full variable domain: DAGVTQSPTHLIKTRGQQVTLRCSPKSGHDTVSWYQQALGQGPQFIFQYYEEEERQRGNFPDRFSGHQFPNYSSELNVNALLLGDSALYLCASSLVGLRYTFGSGTRLTVV.

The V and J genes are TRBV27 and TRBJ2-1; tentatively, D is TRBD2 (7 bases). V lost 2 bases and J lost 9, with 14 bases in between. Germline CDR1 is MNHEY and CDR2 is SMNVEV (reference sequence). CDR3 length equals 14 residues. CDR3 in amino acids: CASSLGGGRGEQFF. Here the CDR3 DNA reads TGTGCCAGCAGTTTAGGGGGCGGGAGAGGTGAGCAGTTCTTC.

CDR3 bases: TGTGCCTGGAGTGGAGGGGGCGATGGCTACACCTTC. Amino acid sequence: CAWSGGGDGYTF. The rearrangement uses TRBV30 and TRBJ1-2; 7 bases map to TRBD1. Unmatched junction bases numbered 2, after V lost 1 base and J lost 6 bases. This CDR3 is built from 12 residues. The germline CDR1 and CDR2 sequences are GTSNPN and SVGIG (reference sequence).

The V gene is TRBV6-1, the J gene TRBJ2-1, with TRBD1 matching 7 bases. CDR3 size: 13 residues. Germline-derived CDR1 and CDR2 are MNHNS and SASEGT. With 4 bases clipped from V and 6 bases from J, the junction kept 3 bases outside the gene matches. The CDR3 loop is CASSGDSINEQFF. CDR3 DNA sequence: TGTGCCAGCAGTGGGGACAGCATCAATGAGCAGTTCTTC.

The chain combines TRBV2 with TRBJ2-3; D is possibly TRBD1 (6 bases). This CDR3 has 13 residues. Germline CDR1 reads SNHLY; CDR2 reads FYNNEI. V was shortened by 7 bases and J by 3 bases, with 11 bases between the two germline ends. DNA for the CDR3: TGTGCCAGCAAAAGGACAGCTACAGATACGCAGTATTTT. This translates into CASKRTATDTQYF.

The DNA of the CDR3 is TGTGCCAGCAGTGAAGCTTACGGACAGGGGGGGATCTATGGCTACACCTTC. Encoded protein: CASSEAYGQGGIYGYTF. This sequence joins TRBV6-1 and TRBJ1-2; 10 bases fit TRBD1. With V trimmed by 0 bases and J by 4 bases, 8 bases remained unmatched. The CDR3 spans 17 residues. Germline V gives CDR1 MNHNS, CDR2 SASEGT.

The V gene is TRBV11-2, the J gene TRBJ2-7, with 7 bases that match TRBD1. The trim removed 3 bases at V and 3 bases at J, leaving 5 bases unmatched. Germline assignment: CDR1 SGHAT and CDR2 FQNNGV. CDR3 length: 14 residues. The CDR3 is CASSFYDRVYEQYV. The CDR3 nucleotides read TGTGCCAGCAGCTTTTATGACAGGGTCTACGAGCAGTACGTC.

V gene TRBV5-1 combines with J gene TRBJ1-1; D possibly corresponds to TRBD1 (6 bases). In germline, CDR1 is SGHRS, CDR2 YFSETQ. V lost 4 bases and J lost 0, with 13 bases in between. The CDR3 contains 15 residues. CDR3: CASSPGQFMNTEAFF. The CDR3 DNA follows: TGCGCCAGCAGCCCCGGACAGTTCATGAACACTGAAGCTTTCTTT.

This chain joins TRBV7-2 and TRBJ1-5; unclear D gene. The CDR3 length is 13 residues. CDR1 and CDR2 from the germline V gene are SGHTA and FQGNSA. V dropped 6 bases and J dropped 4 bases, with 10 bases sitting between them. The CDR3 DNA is TGTGCCAGCAGGTCAGTCACGAATCAGCCCCAGCATTTT. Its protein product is CASRSVTNQPQHF.

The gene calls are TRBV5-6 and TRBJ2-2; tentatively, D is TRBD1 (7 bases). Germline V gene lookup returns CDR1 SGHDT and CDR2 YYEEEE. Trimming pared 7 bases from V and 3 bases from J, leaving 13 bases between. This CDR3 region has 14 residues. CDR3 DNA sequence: TGTGCCAGCGGAGACAGGGAGGACACCGGGGAGCTGTTTTTT. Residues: CASGDREDTGELFF.

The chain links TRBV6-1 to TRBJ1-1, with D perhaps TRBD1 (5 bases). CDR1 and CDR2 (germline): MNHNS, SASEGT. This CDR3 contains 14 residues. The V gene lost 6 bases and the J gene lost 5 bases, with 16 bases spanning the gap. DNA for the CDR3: TGTGCCAGCAGAGCTCAGGGCGCGGTGACTGAAGCTTTCTTT. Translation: CASRAQGAVTEAFF.

The CDR3 here is CASGGGGRESYGYTF. As DNA, the CDR3 is TGTGCCAGCGGAGGTGGGGGGAGGGAGAGCTATGGCTACACCTTC. The chain employs TRBV2 and TRBJ1-2, with D perhaps TRBD1 (5 bases). Deletions cut 8 bases from V and 4 bases from J, with 20 bases between. Germline-derived CDR1 and CDR2 are SNHLY and FYNNEI. The CDR3 has 15 residues.

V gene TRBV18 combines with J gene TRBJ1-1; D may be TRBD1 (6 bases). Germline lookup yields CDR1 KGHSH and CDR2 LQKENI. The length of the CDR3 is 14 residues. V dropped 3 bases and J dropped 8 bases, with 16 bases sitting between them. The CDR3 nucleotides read TGTGCCAGCTCACCCCAAGGGGGGGTGAGGGAAGCTTTCTTT. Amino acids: CASSPQGGVREAFF.

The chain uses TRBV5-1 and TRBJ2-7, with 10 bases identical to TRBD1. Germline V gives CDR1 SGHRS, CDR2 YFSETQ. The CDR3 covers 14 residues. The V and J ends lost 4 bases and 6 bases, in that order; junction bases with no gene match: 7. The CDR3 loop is CASSQGQGKGEQYF. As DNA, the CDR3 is TGCGCCAGCAGCCAGGGACAGGGGAAGGGCGAGCAGTACTTC.

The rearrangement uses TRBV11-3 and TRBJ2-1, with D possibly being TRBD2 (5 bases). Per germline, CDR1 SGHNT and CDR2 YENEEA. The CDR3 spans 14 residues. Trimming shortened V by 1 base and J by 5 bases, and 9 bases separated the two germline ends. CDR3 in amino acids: CASSLVHGDNEQFF. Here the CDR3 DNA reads TGTGCCAGCAGCTTAGTTCACGGGGACAATGAGCAGTTCTTC.